The TCR beta chain under discussion was sequenced for a study of cytotoxic CD8 clonotypes in ibrutinib-treated CLL. Germline V gene data show CDR1 as LNHDA and CDR2 as SQIVND (reference sequence). V lost 6 bases and J 0 bases, leaving 12 bases between the germline ends. The CDR3 sequence is 15 residues long. The table came from immunoSEQ multiplex PCR; TCRdb's copy has only in-frame clones and leaves some out. This sample has approximately 330,000 clones, with roughly 85% found just once. The gene calls are TRBV19 and TRBJ2-4, with D unclear. This TCR came from a human donor with chronic lymphocytic leukemia. The sequences come from PBMCs, collected before ibrutinib treatment. The CDR3 DNA follows: TGTGCCAGTAGGGGGATCCTCTTAGCCAAAAACATTCAGTACTTC. This sequence encodes CASRGILLAKNIQYF. Drawing the rest from reference TRBV19 and TRBJ2-4, the complete variable domain is DGGITQSPKYLFRKEGQNVTLSCEQNLNHDAMYWYRQDPGQGLRLIYYSQIVNDFQKGDIAEGYSVSREKKESFPLTVTSAQKNPTAFYLCASRGILLAKNIQYFGAGTRLSVL.